This T cell receptor (beta chain) was captured by sequencing in a study of human T cells and chemical hapten exposure (TCRdb year 2021). For context, the study as a whole: For sensitization, 2% DPC in acetone was applied to a roughly 2 cm by roughly 2 cm area of upper inner arm skin. In alopecia patients, the study followed how the peripheral blood TCR repertoire changed in vivo over primary and secondary sensitization to diphenylcyclopropenone (DPC), a hapten. Alopecia areata with under or over 50% scalp involvement, alopecia totalis and alopecia universalis were represented in the patient cohort, which was mostly female. Patch testing was done on the upper back using Finn chambers containing 0.01% DPC, and results were scored after 6 days according to International Contact Dermatitis Research Group standards. Patients additionally received weekly therapeutic DPC doses to the scalp throughout the roughly 24-week study period. Blood samples were taken from patients before sensitization (week 0) and at 2, 6 and about 24 weeks after DPC sensitization. The libraries were sequenced as a pool, and the TCR yield per sample differed mostly because of small variations in library volumes within the pool. For TCR sequencing, blood came from 25 to 35 alopecia patients at anywhere from one to four time points (pre-sensitization, 2, 6 and 24 weeks).

In regard to this clonotype: What this receptor recognizes is not known. No much larger clone is present one base from it, and per-base qualities are unavailable.

The time point label, as the study defines it: pre-sensitization, week 0. The treatment or condition label on this specimen signifies: therapeutic diphenylcyclopropenone sensitization with weekly scalp DPC. At each patch-test visit, blood was drawn before the patch test was applied. Patients were considered eligible if aged 18 to 70, diagnosed with alopecia and deemed suitable for DPC therapy, and patients were excluded if pregnant. Unfractionated whole blood was collected in Tempus Blood RNA tubes, and total RNA was extracted from that blood. The CDR3 has 15 amino acids, counting the end cysteine and phenylalanine. Of the read, only the CDR3 DNA is kept; its 45 bases are in frame from base 1. Sequences SGHTA (CDR1) and FQGNSA (CDR2) are obtained from the germline V gene. The V and J ends are trimmed by 0 bases and 4 bases, leaving 10 bases between them. The library was produced with RACE. The sequencer listed for this sample is NextSeq 500. During library preparation, unique molecular identifiers were attached to individual cDNA molecules so that TCRs could be counted quantitatively and reproducibly. Each blood RNA sample was used to sequence both TCR alpha and TCR beta chains. The authors' analysis ran thus. The median number of TCRs per sample was roughly 98,000, ranging from roughly 23,224 to 690,600. The Decombinator software suite was used to annotate V, J and CDR3 in the TCR reads. For PS versus PT1 abundance plots, all samples were subsampled to the same number of TCRs (28,000). TCRs were defined as expanded if absent before sensitization and observed at least eight times at the 2-week time point. TCRdb reanalyzed the raw reads on its own, using fastp at Q25 for trimming and MiXCR for clone calling, and kept in-frame beta chains. Records with the same CDR3 protein are collapsed into one entry carrying the most frequent genes and DNA. The V and J calls follow TCRdb's processing rather than the paper's. The sample includes approximately 57,000 distinct CDR3 sequences, with 9.5% to 10% observed a single time. The ten biggest clones cover roughly 9.1% of the sample.

On the study overall, not on this receptor specifically: After repeated subsampling, changes were observed in the strength of the expansion versus patch-test correlation and in the threshold at which the correlation became significant. Because all patients had alopecia, a presumed autoimmune disease, the immune response of the patients might differ from that of healthy individuals. No change with DPC sensitization was found in the number of TCRs above 1 in 1000 frequency, and no evidence of global repertoire structure alterations was found. Patch test score was positively correlated with the number of PT1 expanded TCRs, with significance at thresholds 8, 16 and 32 but not at 4. Expanded TCRs formed significantly more large CDR3 similarity clusters than pre-sensitization or healthy control sets, consistent with antigen-driven responses.

This receptor chain uses TRBV7-2 and TRBJ1-5; possibly the D gene is TRBD1, per 6 matching bases. This material consisted of whole blood, taken in connection with sensitization to the hapten diphenylcyclopropenone (DPC). The sequence was collected from a man in his forties with alopecia areata. Some clones in this sample may be carry-over from other donors' samples. The DNA reads as follows: TGTGCCAGCAGCTTAGCAAGGGGGGAGAATCAGCCCCAGCATTTT. It codes for CASSLARGENQPQHF. With the portions outside the CDR3 filled from the reference TRBV7-2 and TRBJ1-5 genes, the complete variable region becomes GAGVSQSPSNKVTEKGKDVELRCDPISGHTALYWYRQSLGQGLEFLIYFQGNSAPDKSGLPSDRFSAERTGGSVSTLTIQRTQQEDSAVYLCASSLARGENQPQHFGDGTRLSIL.